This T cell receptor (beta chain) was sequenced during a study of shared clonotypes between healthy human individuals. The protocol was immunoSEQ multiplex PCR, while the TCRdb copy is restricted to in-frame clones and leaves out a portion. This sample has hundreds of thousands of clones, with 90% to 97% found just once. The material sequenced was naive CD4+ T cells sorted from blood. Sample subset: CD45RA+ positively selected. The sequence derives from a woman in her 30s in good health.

CDR3 nucleotides: TGTGCCTGGAATCTCCGAGCGAACACTGAAGCTTTCTTT. Protein sequence: CAWNLRANTEAFF. The chain combines TRBV30 with TRBJ1-1, with unresolved D. The ends were cut back, 4 bases at V and 1 base at J, with 10 bases in the middle. In germline, CDR1 is GTSNPN, CDR2 SVGIG (reference sequence). The CDR3 extends over 13 amino acids.